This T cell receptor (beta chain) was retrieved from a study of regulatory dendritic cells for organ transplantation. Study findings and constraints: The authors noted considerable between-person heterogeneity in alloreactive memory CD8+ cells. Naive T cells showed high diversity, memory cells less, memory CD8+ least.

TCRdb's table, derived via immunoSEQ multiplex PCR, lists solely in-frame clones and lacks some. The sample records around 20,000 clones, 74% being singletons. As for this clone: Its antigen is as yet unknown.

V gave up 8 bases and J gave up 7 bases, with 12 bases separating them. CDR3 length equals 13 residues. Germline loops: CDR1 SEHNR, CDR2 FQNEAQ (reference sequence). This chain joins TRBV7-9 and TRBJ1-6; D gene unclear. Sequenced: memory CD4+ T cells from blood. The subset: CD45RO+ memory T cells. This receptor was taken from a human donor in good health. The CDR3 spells CASGGRDNSPLHF. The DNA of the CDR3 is TGTGCCAGCGGCGGGAGAGACAATTCACCCCTCCACTTT.